Sequencing of this T cell receptor beta chain was carried out in a study of blood T cell repertoires in COVID-19. Profiling relied on immunoSEQ multiplex PCR, and the TCRdb table lists in-frame clones only, not all of them. Here the sample spans 360,000 or so clones, almost 90% being singletons. This clone was counted once. The germline V and J ends were trimmed by 3 bases and 0 bases, with 9 bases remaining between them. Germline V CDR1 and CDR2: MGHRA, YSYEKL. There are 15 residues in the CDR3. The chain recombines TRBV4-1 with TRBJ2-1; D perhaps matches TRBD1 (5 bases). Sequences were obtained from PBMCs or T cells enriched from blood (not recorded which). The clonotype comes from a woman aged 30 to 39 who had been exposed to COVID-19. CDR3 nucleotides: TGCGCCAGCAGCCAGGATACAGGCTCCTACAATGAGCAGTTCTTC. Its protein is CASSQDTGSYNEQFF.